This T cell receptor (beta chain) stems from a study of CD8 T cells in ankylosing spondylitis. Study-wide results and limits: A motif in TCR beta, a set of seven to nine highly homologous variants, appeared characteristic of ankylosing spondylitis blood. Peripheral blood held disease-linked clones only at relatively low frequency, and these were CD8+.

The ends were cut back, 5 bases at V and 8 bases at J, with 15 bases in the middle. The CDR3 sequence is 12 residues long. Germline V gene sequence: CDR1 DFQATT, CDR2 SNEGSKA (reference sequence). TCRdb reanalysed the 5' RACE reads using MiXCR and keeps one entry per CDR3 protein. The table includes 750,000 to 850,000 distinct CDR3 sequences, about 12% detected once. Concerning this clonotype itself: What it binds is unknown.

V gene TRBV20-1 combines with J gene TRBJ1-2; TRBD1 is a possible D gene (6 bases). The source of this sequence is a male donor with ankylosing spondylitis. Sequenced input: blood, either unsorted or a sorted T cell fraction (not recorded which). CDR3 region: CSAHMGGKGYTF. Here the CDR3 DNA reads TGCAGTGCTCATATGGGGGGCAAGGGCTACACCTTC.